This T cell receptor (beta chain) was identified in a study of T cell responses to AZD1222 COVID-19 vaccine. The CDR3 is made up of 12 amino acids. Germline-derived CDR1 and CDR2 are MNHEY and SVGEGT. V dropped 5 bases and J dropped 4 bases, with 6 bases sitting between them. Clones were sequenced by immunoSEQ multiplex PCR, and TCRdb holds only the in-frame ones, with some missing. The sample shows some 110,000 clones, about 88% of them seen only once. The sample here was peripheral blood, taken on day 0 of AZD1222 vaccination. This rearrangement joins TRBV6-2 or TRBV6-3 to TRBJ2-1; D unresolved. This receptor was taken from an adult in good health. CDR3 protein: CASSHAYNEQFF. CDR3 nucleotides: TGTGCCAGCAGTCACGCGTACAATGAGCAGTTCTTC.